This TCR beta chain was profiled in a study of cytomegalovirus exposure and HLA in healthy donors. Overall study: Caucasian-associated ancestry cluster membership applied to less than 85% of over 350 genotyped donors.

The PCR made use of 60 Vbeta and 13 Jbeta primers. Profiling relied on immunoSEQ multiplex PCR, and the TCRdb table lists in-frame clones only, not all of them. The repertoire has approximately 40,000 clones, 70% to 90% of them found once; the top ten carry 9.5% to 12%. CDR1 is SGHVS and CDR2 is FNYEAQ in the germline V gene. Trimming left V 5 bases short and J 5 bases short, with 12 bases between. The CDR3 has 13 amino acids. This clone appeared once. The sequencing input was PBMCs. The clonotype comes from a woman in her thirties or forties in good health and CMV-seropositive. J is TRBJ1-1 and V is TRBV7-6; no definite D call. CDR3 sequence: CASSPITGTEAFF. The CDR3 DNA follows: TGTGCCAGCAGCCCGATCACGGGGACTGAAGCTTTCTTT.